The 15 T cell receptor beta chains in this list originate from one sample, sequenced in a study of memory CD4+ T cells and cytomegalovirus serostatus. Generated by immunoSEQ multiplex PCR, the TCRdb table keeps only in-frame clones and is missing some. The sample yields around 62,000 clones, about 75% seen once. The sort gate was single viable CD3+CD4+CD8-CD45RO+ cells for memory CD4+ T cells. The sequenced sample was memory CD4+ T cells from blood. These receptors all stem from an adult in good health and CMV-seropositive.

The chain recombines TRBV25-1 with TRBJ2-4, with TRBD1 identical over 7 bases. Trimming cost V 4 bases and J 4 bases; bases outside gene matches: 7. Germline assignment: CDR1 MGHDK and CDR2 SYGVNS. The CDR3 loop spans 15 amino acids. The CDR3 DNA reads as TGTGCCAGCAGTGGACAGGGACCCCTTAAAAACATTCAGTACTTC. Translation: CASSGQGPLKNIQYF.

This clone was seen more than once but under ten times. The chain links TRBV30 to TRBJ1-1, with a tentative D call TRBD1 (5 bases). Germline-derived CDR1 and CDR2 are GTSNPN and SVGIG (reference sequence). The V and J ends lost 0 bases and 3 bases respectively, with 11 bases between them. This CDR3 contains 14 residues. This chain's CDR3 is CAWSVEQGYTEAFF. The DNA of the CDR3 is TGTGCCTGGAGTGTCGAGCAGGGTTACACTGAAGCTTTCTTT.

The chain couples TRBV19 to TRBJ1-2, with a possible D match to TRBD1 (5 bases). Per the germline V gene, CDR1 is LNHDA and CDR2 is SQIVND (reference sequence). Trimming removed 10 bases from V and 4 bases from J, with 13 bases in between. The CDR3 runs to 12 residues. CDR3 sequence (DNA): TGTGCCACCCTGACAGCTAGCTATGGCTACACCTTC. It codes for CATLTASYGYTF.

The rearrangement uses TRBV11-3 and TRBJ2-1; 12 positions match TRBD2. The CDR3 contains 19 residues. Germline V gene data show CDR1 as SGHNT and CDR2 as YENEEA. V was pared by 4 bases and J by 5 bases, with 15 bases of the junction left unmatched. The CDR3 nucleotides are TGTGCCAGCAGCTATAGTGGCTCTCTAGCGGGGGGGCCAAACAATGAGCAGTTCTTC. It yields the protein CASSYSGSLAGGPNNEQFF.

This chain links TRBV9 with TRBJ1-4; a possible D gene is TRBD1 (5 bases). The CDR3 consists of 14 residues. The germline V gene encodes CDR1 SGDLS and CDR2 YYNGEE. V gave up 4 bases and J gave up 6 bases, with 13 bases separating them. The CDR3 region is CASSPGTGDEKLFF. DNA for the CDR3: TGTGCCAGCAGCCCCGGGACGGGAGATGAAAAACTGTTTTTT.

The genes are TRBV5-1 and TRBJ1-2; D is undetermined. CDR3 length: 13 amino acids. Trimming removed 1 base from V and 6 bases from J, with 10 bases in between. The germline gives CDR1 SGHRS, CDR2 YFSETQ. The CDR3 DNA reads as TGCGCCAGCAGCTTGCCCCATGAGGATGGCTACACCTTC. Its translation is CASSLPHEDGYTF.

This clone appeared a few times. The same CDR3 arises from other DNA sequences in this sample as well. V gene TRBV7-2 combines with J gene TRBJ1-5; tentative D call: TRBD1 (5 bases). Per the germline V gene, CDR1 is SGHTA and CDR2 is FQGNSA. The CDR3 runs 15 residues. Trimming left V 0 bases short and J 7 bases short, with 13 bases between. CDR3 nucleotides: TGTGCCAGCAGCTTAGCGCTCCAGGGAAACCAGCCCCAGCATTTT. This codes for CASSLALQGNQPQHF.

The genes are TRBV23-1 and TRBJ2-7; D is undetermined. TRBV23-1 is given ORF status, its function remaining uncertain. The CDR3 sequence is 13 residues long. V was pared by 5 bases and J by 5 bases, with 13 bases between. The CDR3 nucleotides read TGCGCCAGCAGTAGGCCGATTTTCCACGAGCAGTACTTC. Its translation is CASSRPIFHEQYF.

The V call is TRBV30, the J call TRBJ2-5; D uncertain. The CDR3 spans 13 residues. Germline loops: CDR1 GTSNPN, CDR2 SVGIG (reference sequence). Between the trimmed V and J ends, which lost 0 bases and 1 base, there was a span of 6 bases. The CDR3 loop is CAWSVRAQETQYF. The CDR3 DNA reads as TGTGCCTGGAGTGTTAGGGCCCAAGAGACCCAGTACTTC.

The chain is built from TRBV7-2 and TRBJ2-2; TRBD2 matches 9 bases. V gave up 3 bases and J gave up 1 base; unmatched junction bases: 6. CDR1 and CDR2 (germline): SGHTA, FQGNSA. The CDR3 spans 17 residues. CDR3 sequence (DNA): TGTGCCAGCAGCTTTAACCTAGCGGGATTGAACACCGGGGAGCTGTTTTTT. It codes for CASSFNLAGLNTGELFF.

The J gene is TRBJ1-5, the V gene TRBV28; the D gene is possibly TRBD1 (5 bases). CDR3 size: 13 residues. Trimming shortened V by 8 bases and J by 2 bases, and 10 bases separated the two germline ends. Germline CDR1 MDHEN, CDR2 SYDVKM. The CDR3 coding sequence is TGTGCCAGCTCGGGAGGGGGCAATCAGCCCCAGCATTTT. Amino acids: CASSGGGNQPQHF. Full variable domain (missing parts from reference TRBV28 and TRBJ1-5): DVKVTQSSRYLVKRTGEKVFLECVQDMDHENMFWYRQDPGLGLRLIYFSYDVKMKEKGDIPEGYSVSREKKERFSLILESASTNQTSMYLCASSGGGNQPQHFGDGTRLSIL.

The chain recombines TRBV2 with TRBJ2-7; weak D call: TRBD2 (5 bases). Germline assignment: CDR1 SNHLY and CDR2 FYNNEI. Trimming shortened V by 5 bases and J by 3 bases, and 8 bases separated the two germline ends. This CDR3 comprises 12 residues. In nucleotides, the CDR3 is TGTGCCAGCAGTTCTAGCTACTACGAGCAGTACTTC. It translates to CASSSSYYEQYF.

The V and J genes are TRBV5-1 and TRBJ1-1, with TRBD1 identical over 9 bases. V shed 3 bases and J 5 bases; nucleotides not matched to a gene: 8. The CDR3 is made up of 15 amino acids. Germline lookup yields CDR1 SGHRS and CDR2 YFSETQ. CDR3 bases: TGCGCCAGCAGCTCCTTAGGGACAGGGATGACTGAAGCTTTCTTT. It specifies CASSSLGTGMTEAFF.

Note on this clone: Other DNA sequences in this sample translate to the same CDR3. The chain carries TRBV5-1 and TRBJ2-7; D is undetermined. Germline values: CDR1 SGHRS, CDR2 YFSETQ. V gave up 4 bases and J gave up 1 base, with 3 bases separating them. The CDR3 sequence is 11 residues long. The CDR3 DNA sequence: TGCGCCAGCAGCGGGTCCTACGAGCAGTACTTC. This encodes CASSGSYEQYF.

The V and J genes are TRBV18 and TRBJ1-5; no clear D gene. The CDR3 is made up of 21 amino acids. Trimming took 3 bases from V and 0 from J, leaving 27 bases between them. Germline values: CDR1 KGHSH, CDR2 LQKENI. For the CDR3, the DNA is TGTGCCAGCTCACCTCCCACATTAGGCGGACTAGACGTGTTTAGCAATCAGCCCCAGCATTTT. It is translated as CASSPPTLGGLDVFSNQPQHF. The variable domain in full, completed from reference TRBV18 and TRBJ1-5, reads NAGVMQNPRHLVRRRGQEARLRCSPMKGHSHVYWYRQLPEEGLKFMVYLQKENIIDESGMPKERFSAEFPKEGPSILRIQQVVRGDSAAYFCASSPPTLGGLDVFSNQPQHFGDGTRLSIL.